These T cell receptor beta chains were read from a single sample in a study of CD8 T cells in cerebrospinal fluid in Alzheimer's disease. TCRdb reprocessed the 10x single-cell sequencing reads, with one entry per CDR3 protein and no DNA. The listing records 900 to 1,500 distinct CDR3 sequences. Material: cerebrospinal fluid. The source of these receptors is a human donor in good health. Both conserved end residues are part of each CDR3. Size is omitted from some rows. Given values are once, few, many or a class for expanded clones.

clone_size	v_call	j_call	cdr3_aa
large	TRBV29-1	TRBJ2-3	CSVVLAGTTDTQYF
large	TRBV28	TRBJ2-1	CASSLRTGGYNEQFF
large	TRBV7-2	TRBJ2-1	CASSFFAPGTSENNEQFF
medium-sized	TRBV4-1	TRBJ2-1	CASSQSLAGSAYNEQFF
large	TRBV24-1	TRBJ2-1	CATEHRSGVNEQFF
large	TRBV5-5	TRBJ2-7	CASSLDRRYEQYF
medium-sized	TRBV19	TRBJ1-2	CASSWLMSGYTF
-	TRBV5-4	TRBJ2-4	CASSLEVRGGSIQYF
medium-sized	TRBV5-1	TRBJ2-7	CASSLVGTGGEQYF
medium-sized	TRBV2	TRBJ2-5	CASLPTSGRIETQYF
medium-sized	TRBV19	TRBJ2-3	CASRDNSEDTQYF
large	TRBV4-3	TRBJ2-1	CASSQVHNSYNEQFF
medium-sized	TRBV19	TRBJ2-1	CASSMGDGPNEQFF
-	TRBV6-1	TRBJ2-5	CASSEGHQETQYF
medium-sized	TRBV6-5	TRBJ1-4	CASTETGGDEKLFF
-	TRBV20-1	TRBJ1-1	CSALIYPEAFF
medium-sized	TRBV24-1	TRBJ2-2	CATSENRGLVLGELFF
-	TRBV20-1	TRBJ1-4	CSARVRGQGAEKLFF
medium-sized	TRBV2	TRBJ1-1	CASRSWDFNTEAFF
medium-sized	TRBV30	TRBJ2-1	CAWSVGLAGDNEQFF
medium-sized	TRBV7-9	TRBJ1-6	CASSSTGEDSPLHF
large	TRBV7-9	TRBJ2-1	CASSSLTSGRRDEQFF
medium-sized	TRBV18	TRBJ2-3	CASSPSYQNTDTQYF
medium-sized	TRBV6-1	TRBJ2-1	CAIADGIGILSYNEQFF
medium-sized	TRBV10-3	TRBJ1-1	CATSIKNTEAFF
medium-sized	TRBV6-1	TRBJ1-5	CASCLTGVSNQPQHF
medium-sized	TRBV5-6	TRBJ2-5	CASSFGQSFQETQYF
-	TRBV11-2	TRBJ2-2	CASTETSGRLVGELFF
medium-sized	TRBV9	TRBJ2-3	CASSVGVQDLFDTQYF
medium-sized	TRBV9	TRBJ2-1	CASSPPTRLYNEQFF
large	TRBV20-1	TRBJ2-1	CSARRTSGYNEQFF
medium-sized	TRBV5-1	TRBJ2-7	CASSLEGARSEQYF
large	TRBV28	TRBJ1-4	CASSRQGGSPFF
medium-sized	TRBV2	TRBJ1-2	CASSEWTGRNYGYTF
medium-sized	TRBV19	TRBJ2-1	CASTSSRDRQQFF
medium-sized	TRBV14	TRBJ2-5	CASSPPGETQYF
-	TRBV2	TRBJ1-2	CASSGDNYGYTF
medium-sized	TRBV2	TRBJ1-5	CASSQGGQPQHF
medium-sized	TRBV10-2	TRBJ1-5	CASSDGRVYNQPQHF
medium-sized	TRBV5-4	TRBJ2-7	CASSPRSSYEQYF
medium-sized	TRBV12-3/TRBV12-4	TRBJ1-2	CASRPGQGYGYTF
medium-sized	TRBV28	TRBJ2-7	CASSTPTGSSYEQYF
medium-sized	TRBV5-5	TRBJ2-7	CASSLDAGGTPYEQYF
large	TRBV7-2	TRBJ2-7	CASSPGGAGGYEQYF
medium-sized	TRBV6-2/TRBV6-3	TRBJ2-1	CASSLDSYNEQFF
medium-sized	TRBV20-1	TRBJ1-1	CSAEHQSEEEAFF
medium-sized	TRBV7-3	TRBJ2-5	CASGVGTSGSKTQYF
-	TRBV9	TRBJ2-2	CASSPAEDRGLWIAGELFF
medium-sized	TRBV6-2/TRBV6-3	TRBJ2-2	CASRPGTDTGELFF
medium-sized	TRBV2	TRBJ2-3	CASRDRGPDTQYF
medium-sized	TRBV5-1	TRBJ2-3	CASSRVVGGRLSDTQYF
medium-sized	TRBV5-1	TRBJ1-1	CASQGAGNTEAFF
medium-sized	TRBV12-3/TRBV12-4	TRBJ2-7	CASSGQGTYEQYF
medium-sized	TRBV19	TRBJ2-1	CASSISFRTNEQFF
large	TRBV4-2	TRBJ1-1	CASSQTGTDNTEAFF
large	TRBV20-1	TRBJ2-1	CSASVGRRTRNEQFF
medium-sized	TRBV5-1	TRBJ2-3	CASSLSSPSTDTQYF
large	TRBV9	TRBJ2-2	CASSARGTADGELFF